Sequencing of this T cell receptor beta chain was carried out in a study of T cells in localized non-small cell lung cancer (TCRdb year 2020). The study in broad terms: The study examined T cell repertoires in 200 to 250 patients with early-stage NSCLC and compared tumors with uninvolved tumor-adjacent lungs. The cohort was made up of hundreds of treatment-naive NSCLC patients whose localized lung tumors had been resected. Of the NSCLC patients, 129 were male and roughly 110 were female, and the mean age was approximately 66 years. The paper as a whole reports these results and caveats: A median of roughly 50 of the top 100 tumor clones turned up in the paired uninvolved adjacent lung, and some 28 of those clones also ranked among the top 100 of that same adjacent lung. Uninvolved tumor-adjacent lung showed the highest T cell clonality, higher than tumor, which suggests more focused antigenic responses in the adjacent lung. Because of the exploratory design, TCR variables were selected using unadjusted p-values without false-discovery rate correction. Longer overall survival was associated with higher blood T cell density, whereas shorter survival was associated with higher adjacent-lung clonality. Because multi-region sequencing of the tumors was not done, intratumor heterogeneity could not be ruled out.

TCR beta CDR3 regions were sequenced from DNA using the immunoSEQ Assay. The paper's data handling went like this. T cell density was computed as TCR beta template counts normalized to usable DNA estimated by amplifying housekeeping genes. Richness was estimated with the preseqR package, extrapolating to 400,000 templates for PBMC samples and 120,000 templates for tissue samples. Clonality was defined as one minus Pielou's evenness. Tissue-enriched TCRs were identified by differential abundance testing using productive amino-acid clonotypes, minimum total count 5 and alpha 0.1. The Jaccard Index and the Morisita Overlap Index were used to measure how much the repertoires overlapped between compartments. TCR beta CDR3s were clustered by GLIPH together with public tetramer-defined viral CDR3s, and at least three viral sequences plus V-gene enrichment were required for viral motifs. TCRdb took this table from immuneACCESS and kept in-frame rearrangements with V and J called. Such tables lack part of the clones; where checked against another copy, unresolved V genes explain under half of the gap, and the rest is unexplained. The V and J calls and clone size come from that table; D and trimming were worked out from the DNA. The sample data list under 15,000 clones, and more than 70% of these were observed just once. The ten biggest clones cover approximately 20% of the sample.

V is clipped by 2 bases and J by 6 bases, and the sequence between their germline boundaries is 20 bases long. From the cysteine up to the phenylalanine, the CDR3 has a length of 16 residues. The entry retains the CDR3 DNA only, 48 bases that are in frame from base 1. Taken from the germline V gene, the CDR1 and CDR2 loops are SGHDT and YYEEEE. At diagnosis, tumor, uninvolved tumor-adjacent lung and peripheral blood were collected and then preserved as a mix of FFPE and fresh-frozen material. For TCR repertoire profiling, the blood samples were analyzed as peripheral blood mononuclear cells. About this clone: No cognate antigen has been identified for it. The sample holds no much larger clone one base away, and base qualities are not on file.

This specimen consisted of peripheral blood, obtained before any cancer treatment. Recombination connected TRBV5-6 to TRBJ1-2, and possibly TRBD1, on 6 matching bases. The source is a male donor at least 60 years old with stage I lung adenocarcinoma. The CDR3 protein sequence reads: CASSFFVRTKGDGYTF. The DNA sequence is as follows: TGTGCCAGCAGCTTCTTTGTACGGACCAAGGGGGATGGCTACACCTTC.